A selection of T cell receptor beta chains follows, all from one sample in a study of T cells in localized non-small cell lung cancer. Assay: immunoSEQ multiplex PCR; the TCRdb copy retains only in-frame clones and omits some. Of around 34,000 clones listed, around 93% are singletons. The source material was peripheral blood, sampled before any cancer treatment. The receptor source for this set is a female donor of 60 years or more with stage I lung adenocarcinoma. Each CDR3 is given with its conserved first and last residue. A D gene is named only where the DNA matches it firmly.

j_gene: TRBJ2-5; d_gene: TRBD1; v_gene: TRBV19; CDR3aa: CASSKRTGKETQYF; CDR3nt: TGTGCCAGTAGTAAACGGACAGGGAAGGAGACCCAGTACTTC
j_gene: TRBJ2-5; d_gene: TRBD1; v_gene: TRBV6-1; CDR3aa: CASTRGQGASETQYF; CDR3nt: TGTGCCAGCACCCGAGGACAGGGGGCATCTGAGACCCAGTACTTC
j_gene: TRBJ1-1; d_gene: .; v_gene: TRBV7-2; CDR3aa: CASSLAANTEAFF; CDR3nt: TGTGCCAGCAGCTTAGCGGCGAACACTGAAGCTTTCTTT
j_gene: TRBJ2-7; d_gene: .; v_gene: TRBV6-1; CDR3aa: CASSEALGSGRYEQYF; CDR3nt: TGTGCCAGCAGTGAAGCGCTGGGGTCGGGTCGCTACGAGCAGTACTTC
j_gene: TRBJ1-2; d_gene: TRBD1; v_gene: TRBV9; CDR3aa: CASSAQGVRGYGYTF; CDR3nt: TGTGCCAGCAGCGCTCAGGGGGTCAGGGGCTATGGCTACACCTTC
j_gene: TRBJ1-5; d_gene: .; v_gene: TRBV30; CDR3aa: CAWSVEGNQPQHF; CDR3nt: TGTGCCTGGAGTGTGGAGGGAAATCAGCCCCAGCATTTT
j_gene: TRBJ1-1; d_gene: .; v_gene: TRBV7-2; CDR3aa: CASSLGVQKAFF; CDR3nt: TGTGCCAGCAGCTTAGGGGTCCAGAAAGCTTTCTTT
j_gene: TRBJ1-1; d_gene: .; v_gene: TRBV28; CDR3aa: CASSAGEGYTEAFF; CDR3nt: TGTGCCAGCAGCGCAGGGGAGGGGTACACTGAAGCTTTCTTT
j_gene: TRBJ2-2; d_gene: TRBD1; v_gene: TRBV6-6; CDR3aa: CASNQGANTGELFF; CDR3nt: TGTGCCAGCAACCAGGGGGCTAACACCGGGGAGCTGTTTTTT
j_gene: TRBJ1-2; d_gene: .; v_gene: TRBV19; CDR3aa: CASFSPGNSNYGYTF; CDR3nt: TGTGCCAGTTTCTCACCTGGAAACAGTAACTATGGCTACACCTTC